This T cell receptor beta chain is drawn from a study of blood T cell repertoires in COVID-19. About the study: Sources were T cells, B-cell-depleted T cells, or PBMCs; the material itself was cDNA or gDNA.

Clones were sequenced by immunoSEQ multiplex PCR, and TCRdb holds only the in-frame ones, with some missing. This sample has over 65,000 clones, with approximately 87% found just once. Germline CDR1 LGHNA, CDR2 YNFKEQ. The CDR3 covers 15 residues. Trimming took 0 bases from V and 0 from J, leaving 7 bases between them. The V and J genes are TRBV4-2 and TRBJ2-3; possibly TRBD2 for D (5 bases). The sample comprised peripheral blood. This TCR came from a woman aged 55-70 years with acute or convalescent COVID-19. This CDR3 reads CASSQEGSSTDTQYF. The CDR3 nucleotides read TGTGCCAGCAGCCAAGAGGGGAGTAGCACAGATACGCAGTATTTT.